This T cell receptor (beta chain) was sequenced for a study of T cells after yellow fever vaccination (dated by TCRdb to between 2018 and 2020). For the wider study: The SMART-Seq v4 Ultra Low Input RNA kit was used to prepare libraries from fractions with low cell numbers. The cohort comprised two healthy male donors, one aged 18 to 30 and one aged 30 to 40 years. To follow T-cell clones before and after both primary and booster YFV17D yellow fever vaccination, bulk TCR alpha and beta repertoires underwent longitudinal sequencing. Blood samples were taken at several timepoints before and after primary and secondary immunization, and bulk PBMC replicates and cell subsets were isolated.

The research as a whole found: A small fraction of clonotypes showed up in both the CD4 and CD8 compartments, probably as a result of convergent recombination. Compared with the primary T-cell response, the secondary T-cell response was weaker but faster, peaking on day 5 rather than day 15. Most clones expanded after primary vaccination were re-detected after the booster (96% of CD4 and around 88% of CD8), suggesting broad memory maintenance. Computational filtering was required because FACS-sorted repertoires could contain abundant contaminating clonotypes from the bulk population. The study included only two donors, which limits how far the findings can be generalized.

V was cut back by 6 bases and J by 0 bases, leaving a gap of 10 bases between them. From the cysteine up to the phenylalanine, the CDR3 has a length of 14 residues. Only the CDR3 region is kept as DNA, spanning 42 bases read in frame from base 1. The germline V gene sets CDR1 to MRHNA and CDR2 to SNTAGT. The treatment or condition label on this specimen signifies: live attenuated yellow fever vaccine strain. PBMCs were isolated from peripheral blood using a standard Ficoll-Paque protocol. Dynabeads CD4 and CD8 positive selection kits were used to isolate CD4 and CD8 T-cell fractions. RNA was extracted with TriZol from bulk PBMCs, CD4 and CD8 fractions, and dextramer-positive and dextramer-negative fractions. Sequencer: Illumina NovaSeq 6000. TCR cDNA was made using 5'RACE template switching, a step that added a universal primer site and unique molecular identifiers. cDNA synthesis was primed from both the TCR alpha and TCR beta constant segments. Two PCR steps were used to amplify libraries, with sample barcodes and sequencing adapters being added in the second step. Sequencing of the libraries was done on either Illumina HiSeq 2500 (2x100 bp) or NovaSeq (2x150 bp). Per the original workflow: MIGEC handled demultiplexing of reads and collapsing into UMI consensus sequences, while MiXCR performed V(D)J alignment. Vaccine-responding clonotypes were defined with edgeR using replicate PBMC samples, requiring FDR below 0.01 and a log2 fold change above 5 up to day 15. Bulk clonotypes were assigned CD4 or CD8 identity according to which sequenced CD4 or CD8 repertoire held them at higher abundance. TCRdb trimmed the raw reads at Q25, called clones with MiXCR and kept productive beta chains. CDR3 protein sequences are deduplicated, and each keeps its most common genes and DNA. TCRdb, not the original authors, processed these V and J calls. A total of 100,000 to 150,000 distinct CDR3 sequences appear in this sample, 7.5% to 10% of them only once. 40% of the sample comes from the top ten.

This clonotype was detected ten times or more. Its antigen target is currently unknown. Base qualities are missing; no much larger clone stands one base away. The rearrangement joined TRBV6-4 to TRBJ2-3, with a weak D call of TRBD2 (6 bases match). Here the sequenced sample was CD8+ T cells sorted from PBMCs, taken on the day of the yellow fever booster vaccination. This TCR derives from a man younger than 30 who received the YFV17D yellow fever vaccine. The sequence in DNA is TGTGCCAGCAGGGCCGGGACTAGCACAGATACGCAGTATTTT. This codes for CASRAGTSTDTQYF.